This passage covers 27 T cell receptor beta chains from one sample sequenced in a study of PD-1 blockade in classical Hodgkin lymphoma. Every single patient, without exception, relapsed after autologous stem cell transplantation, and brentuximab vedotin exposure varied. Negative magnetic selection isolated CD4+ T cells from thawed PBMCs. The repertoire was sequenced with immunoSEQ multiplex PCR; TCRdb's copy has only in-frame clones and lacks some. Of about 16,000 clones in the sample, around four fifths were seen once. Sequencing used CD4+ T cells from blood, obtained at baseline. The receptors were sampled from a human donor with classical Hodgkin lymphoma.

The chain recombines TRBV30 with TRBJ2-1; 10 bases align to TRBD1. The CDR3 is 15 amino acids. The V segment lost 5 bases and the J segment 1 base; nucleotides outside the gene matches: 5. Germline assignment: CDR1 GTSNPN and CDR2 SVGIG (reference sequence). The CDR3 is CAWRRQGASYNEQFF. The DNA of the CDR3 is TGTGCCTGGCGCAGACAGGGGGCGTCCTACAATGAGCAGTTCTTC.

This chain uses TRBV19 with TRBJ1-5, with 10 positions matching TRBD1. The trim removed 10 bases at V and 5 bases at J, leaving 11 bases unmatched. Germline V gives CDR1 LNHDA, CDR2 SQIVND (reference sequence). The CDR3 runs 15 residues. The CDR3 is CATRAGTGEYQPQHF. CDR3 nucleotides: TGTGCCACCCGAGCCGGGACAGGGGAATATCAGCCCCAGCATTTT.

The V and J genes are TRBV11-3 and TRBJ2-2; D ambiguous. This CDR3 has 12 amino acids. Germline V gives CDR1 SGHNT, CDR2 YENEEA. Trimming stripped 4 bases from V and 4 bases from J, with 4 bases between. CDR3 DNA sequence: TGTGCCAGCAGCTCGACCACCGGGGAGCTGTTTTTT. It yields the protein CASSSTTGELFF.

This clone was observed a few times. The chain uses TRBV10-3 and TRBJ1-1, with 7 positions matching TRBD1. V shed 2 bases, J shed 4 bases, and the junction held 1 base outside the gene matches. CDR3 length equals 13 residues. CDR1 is ENHRY and CDR2 is SYGVKD in the germline V gene. CDR3 sequence (DNA): TGTGCCATCAGTGAGAACAGGGGCACTGAAGCTTTCTTT. Encoded protein: CAISENRGTEAFF.

This clone has just one count. The gene calls are TRBV7-9 and TRBJ1-2; D unclear. CDR1 SEHNR and CDR2 FQNEAQ come from the germline V gene (reference sequence). CDR3 length equals 16 residues. With 11 bases removed from V and 2 bases from J, the gap between germline ends came to 24 bases. CDR3 sequence (DNA): TGTGCCGCCGCTCTTCGAGCGCAGGAACTAAACTATGGCTACACCTTC. Protein product: CAAALRAQELNYGYTF.

This clone was detected only a few times. The V call is TRBV2, the J call TRBJ1-1; D is unresolved. V lost 6 bases, J lost 1 base, and 6 bases lay in between. Germline V lookup: CDR1 SNHLY, CDR2 FYNNEI. This CDR3 region has 12 residues. The CDR3 DNA sequence: TGTGCCAGCAGCGTCTGGAACACTGAAGCTTTCTTT. This codes for CASSVWNTEAFF.

The CDR3 spells CAISESRGGANTGELFF. CDR3 sequence (DNA): TGTGCCATCAGTGAGTCAAGGGGAGGTGCGAACACCGGGGAGCTGTTTTTT. The V call is TRBV10-3, the J call TRBJ2-2, with D tentatively TRBD2 (6 bases). CDR1 and CDR2 from the germline V gene are ENHRY and SYGVKD. V lost 0 bases, J lost 0 bases, and 11 bases lay in between. The CDR3 loop spans 17 amino acids.

The V call is TRBV6-6, the J call TRBJ2-7, with a tentative D call TRBD2 (6 bases). Germline V gives CDR1 MNHNY, CDR2 SVGAGI (reference sequence). V was trimmed by 7 bases and J by 5 bases, leaving 15 bases between them. This CDR3 is 13 amino acids long. CDR3 protein: CASKPPPGDEQYF. The CDR3 DNA reads TGTGCCAGCAAACCACCCCCGGGGGACGAGCAGTACTTC.

The V and J genes are TRBV4-1 and TRBJ1-5, with a weak D call TRBD1 (6 bases). The CDR3 consists of 18 residues. CDR1 is MGHRA and CDR2 is YSYEKL in the germline V gene. V lost 3 bases to trimming and J lost 1 base, with 19 bases between them. DNA for the CDR3: TGCGCCAGCAGCCAGCAAGTCAACCCGGGACACAGCAATCAGCCCCAGCATTTT. As protein: CASSQQVNPGHSNQPQHF.

V is TRBV6-1 and J is TRBJ1-3, with D unresolved. Germline V gene data show CDR1 as MNHNS and CDR2 as SASEGT. V shed 6 bases and J shed 0 bases, with 3 bases lying between them. This CDR3 spans 12 amino acids. The CDR3 sequence: CASRSSGNTIYF. The CDR3 DNA follows: TGTGCCAGCAGGAGCTCTGGAAACACCATATATTTT.

The chain uses TRBV6-5 and TRBJ2-1; D gene ambiguous. Germline CDR1 and CDR2: MNHEY and SVGAGI. Trimming took off 2 bases at V and 6 bases at J, with 14 bases between the two ends. The CDR3 runs to 15 residues. The CDR3 sequence: CASSYVSAARNEQFF. CDR3 sequence (DNA): TGTGCCAGCAGTTACGTGTCCGCAGCCCGCAATGAGCAGTTCTTC.

The chain links TRBV2 to TRBJ2-2; D is possibly TRBD1 (5 bases). The V end was cut by 6 bases, the J end by 4 bases, with 9 bases between. This CDR3 spans 13 amino acids. Germline V gene sequence: CDR1 SNHLY, CDR2 FYNNEI. CDR3 in amino acids: CASSRQSTGELFF. The CDR3 nucleotides are TGTGCCAGCAGCAGACAGAGCACCGGGGAGCTGTTTTTT.

The rearrangement joins TRBV5-4 to TRBJ1-1; possibly TRBD1 for D (5 bases). The length of the CDR3 is 15 residues. CDR1 SGHNT and CDR2 YYREEE come from the germline V gene (reference sequence). V lost 2 bases and J lost 8, with 19 bases in between. The CDR3 loop reads CASSFVSGGVGEAFF. CDR3 coding DNA: TGTGCCAGCAGCTTCGTCTCTGGGGGGGTCGGAGAAGCTTTCTTT.

J is TRBJ2-5 and V is TRBV18, with 8 bases lining up with TRBD1. CDR1 KGHSH and CDR2 LQKENI come from the germline V gene. Trimming at V came to 6 bases and at J to 1 base, leaving 4 bases not matched to a gene. This CDR3 spans 14 amino acids. The DNA for the CDR3 is TGTGCCAGCTCTCCGACAGGGGTCCAAGAGACCCAGTACTTC. Its protein product is CASSPTGVQETQYF.

The rearrangement uses TRBV5-1 and TRBJ1-1, with a possible D match to TRBD1 (6 bases). Trimming took 4 bases from V and 0 from J, leaving 10 bases between them. Germline V gene sequence: CDR1 SGHRS, CDR2 YFSETQ. There are 14 residues in the CDR3. CDR3 sequence reads: CASSEGHLNTEAFF. CDR3 coding DNA: TGCGCCAGCAGCGAGGGACACCTGAACACTGAAGCTTTCTTT.

The chain is built from TRBV9 and TRBJ2-3; perhaps TRBD2 as D (6 bases). V was clipped by 3 bases and J by 2 bases, with 13 bases between them. The CDR3 is 15 amino acids. Germline V gene sequence: CDR1 SGDLS, CDR2 YYNGEE. The CDR3 DNA reads as TGTGCCAGCAGCGGCTATAGCGGAGCCACAGATACGCAGTATTTT. Residues: CASSGYSGATDTQYF.

The gene calls are TRBV29-1 and TRBJ1-2, with TRBD1 matching over 9 bases. The CDR3 runs 13 residues. CDR1 and CDR2 from the germline V gene are SQVTM and ANQGSEA. V lost 6 bases, J lost 5 bases, and 7 bases stayed unmatched. The CDR3 sequence: CSVLQGARYGYTF. The CDR3 DNA reads as TGCAGCGTCCTACAGGGGGCTAGGTATGGCTACACCTTC.

This clone has just a few counts. The rearrangement uses TRBV15 and TRBJ1-5; TRBD1 might be the D (5 bases). V was cut by 6 bases and J by 7 bases, with 13 bases left in between. Germline-derived CDR1 and CDR2 are LNHNV and YYDKDF (reference sequence). This CDR3 has 13 amino acids. CDR3 bases: TGTGCCACCAGGCAGGGAAGTGAACAGCCCCAGCATTTT. Translating it yields CATRQGSEQPQHF.

The rearrangement links TRBV6-6 to TRBJ1-1; TRBD1 agrees at 7 bases. The CDR3 has 13 amino acids. Germline CDR1 is MNHNY and CDR2 is SVGAGI (reference sequence). Trimming at V came to 7 bases and at J to 4 bases, leaving 6 bases not matched to a gene. The CDR3 loop reads CASKKTGPTEAFF. CDR3 nucleotide sequence: TGTGCCAGCAAGAAGACAGGGCCCACTGAAGCTTTCTTT.

The chain combines TRBV10-3 with TRBJ2-1, with D possibly TRBD1 on 5 matching bases. Per the germline V gene, CDR1 is ENHRY and CDR2 is SYGVKD. This CDR3 comprises 17 residues. V gave up 3 bases and J gave up 2 bases, with 17 bases separating them. In DNA, the CDR3 is TGTGCCATCAGTGAAAGTCGGCAGGCGACAGCCTACAATGAGCAGTTCTTC. Its protein is CAISESRQATAYNEQFF.

The gene calls are TRBV19 and TRBJ2-3, with D perhaps assigned TRBD1 or TRBD2 (6 bases each). The length of the CDR3 is 17 residues. Germline assignment: CDR1 LNHDA and CDR2 SQIVND (reference sequence). Trimming cost V 2 bases and J 2 bases, with 17 bases left between them. In DNA, the CDR3 is TGTGCCAGTAGTATACGGGCCGAGGGGGGTCCCACAGATACGCAGTATTTT. Translating it yields CASSIRAEGGPTDTQYF.

The chain couples TRBV5-6 to TRBJ2-5; D gene unclear. The CDR3 length is 14 residues. CDR1 and CDR2 from the germline V gene are SGHDT and YYEEEE. The V end lost 0 bases, the J end lost 8 bases, and 14 bases lay between the germline ends. In nucleotides, the CDR3 is TGTGCCAGCAGCTTGGATTCTGCGCAAGGTACCCAGTACTTC. It is translated as CASSLDSAQGTQYF.

This chain links TRBV6-5 with TRBJ2-2; D ambiguous. The V and J ends lost 5 bases and 1 base respectively, with 8 bases between them. Looked up from germline, CDR1 is MNHEY and CDR2 is SVGAGI. The CDR3 extends over 14 amino acids. The DNA for the CDR3 is TGTGCCAGCAGTCCAGGTTTGAACACCGGGGAGCTGTTTTTT. This translates into CASSPGLNTGELFF.

V gene TRBV9 combines with J gene TRBJ2-2; possible D gene TRBD2, 6 bases. Trimming pared 6 bases from V and 7 bases from J, leaving 16 bases between. The germline V gene encodes CDR1 SGDLS and CDR2 YYNGEE. This CDR3 comprises 14 residues. The CDR3 loop is CASTPTRVGGELFF. CDR3 coding DNA: TGTGCCAGCACCCCGACTAGAGTCGGCGGGGAGCTGTTTTTT.

This clone was counted a single time. The rearrangement links TRBV7-2 to TRBJ2-7; tentative D call: TRBD1 (5 bases). V lost 5 bases and J lost 5, with 16 bases in between. Germline V gene lookup returns CDR1 SGHTA and CDR2 FQGNSA. The CDR3 consists of 14 residues. The CDR3 bases are TGTGCCAGCAGCGTCCTTAGGGGTCTCCACGAGCAGTACTTC. Its protein product is CASSVLRGLHEQYF.

The rearrangement links TRBV4-1 to TRBJ2-7; 7 bases match TRBD1. Trimming cost V 2 bases and J 2 bases; bases outside gene matches: 3. CDR3 length equals 14 residues. Germline values: CDR1 MGHRA, CDR2 YSYEKL. CDR3 nucleotide sequence: TGCGCCAGCAGCCAAACAGGGGTGGCCTACGAGCAGTACTTC. The encoded protein is CASSQTGVAYEQYF.

The J gene is TRBJ2-1, the V gene TRBV10-3; the match to TRBD2 covers 8 bases. The CDR3 extends over 15 amino acids. V lost 2 bases, J lost 9 bases, and 9 bases stayed unmatched. Per the germline V gene, CDR1 is ENHRY and CDR2 is SYGVKD. In nucleotides, the CDR3 is TGTGCCATCAGTGAGGAAATCGGGAGGGCCTCTGAGCAGTTCTTC. Translating it yields CAISEEIGRASEQFF.